The 8 T cell receptor beta chains below were found in one sample sequenced in a study of T cells in Graves' hyperthyroidism and ophthalmopathy. Amplification yielded TCR beta CDR3 regions, with RNA transcripts as the source. HTBI primers were used for first-round RT-PCR of the TCR CDR3. Via MiXCR, TCRdb re-called the multiplex PCR reads, giving one row per CDR3 protein. The sample includes 550,000 to 800,000 distinct CDR3 sequences, around 15% of them seen just once. The sequencing input was blood. The source is a man aged 18 to 30 with Graves' hyperthyroidism.

This clonotype was seen more than once but under ten times. The J gene is TRBJ2-7, the V gene TRBV7-9; D possibly corresponds to TRBD2 (5 bases). The CDR3 covers 14 residues. Looked up from germline, CDR1 is SEHNR and CDR2 is FQNEAQ (reference sequence). Trimming left V 6 bases short and J 3 bases short, with 15 bases between. The CDR3 sequence: CASSSDIRGYEQYF. The CDR3 nucleotides are TGTGCCAGCAGTTCCGATATCCGGGGCTACGAGCAGTACTTC.

The rearrangement uses TRBV6-2 or TRBV6-3 and TRBJ2-5; 10 bases are shared with TRBD2. The CDR3 spans 16 residues. Germline V gene sequence: CDR1 MNHEY, CDR2 SVGEGT. The ends lost 6 bases at V and 5 bases at J; junction bases unmatched: 12. CDR3 region: CASRTSGRAYVETQYF. The CDR3 DNA sequence: TGTGCCAGCAGGACCAGCGGGAGGGCCTATGTGGAGACCCAGTACTTC.

The chain has TRBV20-1 and TRBJ1-5; D is perhaps TRBD1 (5 bases). Germline V CDR1 and CDR2: DFQATT, SNEGSKA (reference sequence). The ends were cut back, 1 base at V and 6 bases at J, with 16 bases in the middle. The CDR3 is made up of 15 amino acids. The CDR3 sequence is CSARGPGRVGQPQHF. In DNA, the CDR3 is TGCAGTGCTAGAGGACCGGGCAGGGTGGGTCAGCCCCAGCATTTT.

The genes are TRBV12-5 and TRBJ2-3, with D possibly TRBD2 on 6 matching bases. The CDR3 extends over 17 amino acids. Germline CDR1 and CDR2: LGHNT and FRNRAP. V was shortened by 4 bases and J by 0 bases, with 17 bases between the two germline ends. DNA for the CDR3: TGTGCTAGTGGTTCGTTTGGGGGGAGAAGGAGCACAGATACGCAGTATTTT. Its protein is CASGSFGGRRSTDTQYF. The whole variable domain, filled in from reference TRBV12-5 and TRBJ2-3, reads DARVTQTPRHKVTEMGQEVTMRCQPILGHNTVFWYRQTMMQGLELLAYFRNRAPLDDSGMPKDRFSAEMPDATLATLKIQPSEPRDSAVYFCASGSFGGRRSTDTQYFGPGTRLTVL.

This clonotype appeared a few times. The chain is built from TRBV7-8 and TRBJ1-4; TRBD1 agrees at 9 bases. Germline CDR1 and CDR2: SGHVS and FQNEAQ. V gave up 4 bases and J gave up 8 bases; unmatched junction bases: 17. The CDR3 has 18 amino acids. CDR3 sequence (DNA): TGTGCCAGCAGCTCTAACTCCCTAACAGGGGGCGGAGGAGAAAAACTGTTTTTT. This translates into CASSSNSLTGGGGEKLFF.

This clonotype was observed many times. The chain employs TRBV12-3 or TRBV12-4 and TRBJ2-1; no firm D call. With 6 bases removed from V and 8 bases from J, the gap between germline ends came to 11 bases. The CDR3 is 12 amino acids. CDR3 nucleotides: TGTGCCAGCAGCCCCGTGGGTGATGAGCAGTTCTTC. It translates to CASSPVGDEQFF.

This clonotype has a count of ten or more. The chain is built from TRBV20-1 and TRBJ2-7; D uncertain. The germline V gene has CDR1 DFQATT and CDR2 SNEGSKA (reference sequence). This CDR3 has 13 residues. Trimming took 3 bases from V and 0 from J, leaving 9 bases between them. CDR3 region: CSARGSVSYEQYF. The CDR3 DNA is TGCAGTGCTAGGGGGTCAGTCTCCTACGAGCAGTACTTC.

In its sample, this clonotype was seen a few times. The chain has TRBV28 and TRBJ2-7; 7 nucleotides align to TRBD2. The V and J ends lost 3 bases and 7 bases, in that order; junction bases with no gene match: 15. The CDR3 is 16 residues long. Germline-derived CDR1 and CDR2 are MDHEN and SYDVKM. The CDR3 protein is CASSLWEGSLRREQYF. CDR3 sequence (DNA): TGTGCCAGCAGTTTGTGGGAGGGCTCGCTCAGAAGAGAGCAGTACTTC. Drawing the rest from reference TRBV28 and TRBJ2-7, the complete variable domain is DVKVTQSSRYLVKRTGEKVFLECVQDMDHENMFWYRQDPGLGLRLIYFSYDVKMKEKGDIPEGYSVSREKKERFSLILESASTNQTSMYLCASSLWEGSLRREQYFGPGTRLTVT.